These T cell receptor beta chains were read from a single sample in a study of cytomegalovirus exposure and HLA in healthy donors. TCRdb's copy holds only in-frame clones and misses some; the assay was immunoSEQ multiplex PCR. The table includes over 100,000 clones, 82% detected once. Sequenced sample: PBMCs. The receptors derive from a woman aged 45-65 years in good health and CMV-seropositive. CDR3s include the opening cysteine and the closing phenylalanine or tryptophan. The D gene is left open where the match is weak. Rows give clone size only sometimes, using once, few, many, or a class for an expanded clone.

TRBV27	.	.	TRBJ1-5	TGTGCCACCCGGGAGACCACCCTAAGCAATCAGCCCCAGCATTTT	CATRETTLSNQPQHF
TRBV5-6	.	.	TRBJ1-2	TGTGCCAGCAGCCCAGGGACATCCGGCTACACCTTC	CASSPGTSGYTF
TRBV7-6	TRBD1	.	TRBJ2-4	TGTGCCAGCAGCTCCGGGACAGGGGGCCACATTCAGTACTTC	CASSSGTGGHIQYF
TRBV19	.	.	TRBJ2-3	TGTGCCAGTAGTTTAGGAAGGTATGAGGCAGATACGCAGTATTTT	CASSLGRYEADTQYF
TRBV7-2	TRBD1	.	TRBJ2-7	TGTGCCAGCAGCTTGGACAGGTCGAGCTCCTACGAGCAGTACTTC	CASSLDRSSSYEQYF
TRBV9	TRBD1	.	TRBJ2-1	TGTGCCAGCAGCGTAGATCGACAGGGCCCCTACAATGAGCAGTTCTTC	CASSVDRQGPYNEQFF
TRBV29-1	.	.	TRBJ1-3	TGCAGCGTTGTGGAGTCCTCTGGAAACACCATATATTTT	CSVVESSGNTIYF
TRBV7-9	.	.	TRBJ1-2	TGTGCCAGCAGCTTAGCAGGGACACCGGTTGACTATGGCTACACCTTC	CASSLAGTPVDYGYTF
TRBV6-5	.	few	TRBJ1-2	TGTGCCAGCAGTACTCAGGGAAGCTACTATGGCTACACCTTC	CASSTQGSYYGYTF
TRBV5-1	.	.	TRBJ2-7	TGCGCCAGCAGCTTGGACAGGGCTACTTCCTACGAGCAGTACTTC	CASSLDRATSYEQYF
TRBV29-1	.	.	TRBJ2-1	TGCAGCGTTAGGTCTAGCGCCTACAATGAGCAGTTCTTC	CSVRSSAYNEQFF
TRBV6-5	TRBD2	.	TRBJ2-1	TGTGCCAGCAGTTTCTTAGCGGGAACCTACAATGAGCAGTTCTTC	CASSFLAGTYNEQFF
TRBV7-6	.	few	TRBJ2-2	TGTGCCAGCAGCTTGTCGGCCGGGGAGCTGTTTTTT	CASSLSAGELFF
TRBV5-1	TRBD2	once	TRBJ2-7	TGCGCCAGCAGCCCTACTCTCCTTAATAGCGGGACTCCCCCCTACGAGCAGTACTTC	CASSPTLLNSGTPPYEQYF
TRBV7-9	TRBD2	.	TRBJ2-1	TGTGCCAGCAGCTTAGAATCCGGGACTAGCGGTTACAATGAGCAGTTCTTC	CASSLESGTSGYNEQFF